Presented here are 18 T cell receptor beta chains from one specimen sequenced in a study of T-cell memory formation after mild COVID-19. Via MiXCR, TCRdb re-called the 5' RACE reads, giving one row per CDR3 protein. Among 300,000 to 400,000 distinct CDR3 sequences, 13% were seen once, and the ten largest hold around a fifth. Sequencing was done on a sample of PBMCs or a T cell subset sorted from them (not recorded which). Receptors originate from a young man who had mild COVID-19 (a few samples of this study predate the infection). Cell type and time point are not known.

This clonotype was picked up a small number of times. The CDR3 loop is CASSLAENTDTQYF. In DNA, the CDR3 is TGTGCCAGCAGTTTAGCGGAGAACACAGATACGCAGTATTTT. The chain has TRBV12-3 or TRBV12-4 and TRBJ2-3; D remains ambiguous. V shed 0 bases and J shed 2 bases, with 6 bases lying between them. CDR3 size: 14 residues.

This clonotype has only a few counts. The chain is built from TRBV6-6 and TRBJ1-6; D remains unclear. The V gene lost 2 bases and the J gene lost 10 bases, with 12 bases spanning the gap. The CDR3 loop spans 14 amino acids. The germline V gene has CDR1 MNHNY and CDR2 SVGAGI (reference sequence). The CDR3 sequence is CASSYTTRFSPLHF. The CDR3 nucleotides are TGTGCCAGCAGTTACACCACGAGATTCTCACCCCTCCACTTT.

The chain uses TRBV5-5 and TRBJ2-5; D not certain. The CDR3 consists of 14 residues. Germline V gives CDR1 SGHKS, CDR2 YYEKEE (reference sequence). The ends were cut back, 0 bases at V and 3 bases at J, with 9 bases in the middle. The CDR3 sequence is CASSLVDGEETQYF. The CDR3 DNA sequence: TGTGCCAGCAGCTTGGTGGACGGCGAAGAGACCCAGTACTTC.

This sequence joins TRBV4-3 and TRBJ2-5, with 7 bases aligning to TRBD2. Germline CDR1 and CDR2: LGHNA and YSLEER. This CDR3 region has 16 residues. J lost 2 bases, V lost 0 bases, and 6 bases had no gene match. This CDR3 is CASSQDVGRGQETQYF. Here the CDR3 DNA reads TGCGCCAGCAGCCAAGATGTGGGGAGGGGACAAGAGACCCAGTACTTC.

In its sample, this clonotype was seen a few times. This chain joins TRBV12-3 or TRBV12-4 and TRBJ1-1, with D tentatively TRBD1 (6 bases). The germline V and J ends were trimmed by 1 base and 3 bases, with 15 bases remaining between them. The CDR3 totals 16 residues. The CDR3 spells CASSLVPTGKDTEAFF. CDR3 coding DNA: TGTGCCAGCAGTTTAGTCCCAACAGGGAAAGACACTGAAGCTTTCTTT.

This clonotype came up a few times. The chain recombines TRBV5-1 with TRBJ2-4; possibly TRBD1 for D (6 bases). CDR1 is SGHRS, CDR2 YFSETQ, per germline. The CDR3 sequence is 18 residues long. Trimming cost V 0 bases and J 0 bases, with 16 bases left between them. In nucleotides, the CDR3 is TGCGCCAGCAGCTTGGGCAGGGGCCTTTTCCTAGCCAAAAACATTCAGTACTTC. This codes for CASSLGRGLFLAKNIQYF.

The CDR3 nucleotides are TGTGCTAGTGGTTTGGTCGACAGGGGTCTAGACTATGGCTACACCTTC. Translation: CASGLVDRGLDYGYTF. The V call is TRBV12-5, the J call TRBJ1-2; 8 bases align to TRBD1. J was trimmed by 3 bases and V by 0 bases; bases with no gene match: 6. CDR3 length: 16 amino acids. Germline assignment: CDR1 LGHNT and CDR2 FRNRAP.

V is TRBV20-1 and J is TRBJ2-7; 9 positions agree with TRBD1. This CDR3 has 14 residues. J was trimmed by 3 bases and V by 5 bases; bases with no gene match: 8. Germline V gene sequence: CDR1 DFQATT, CDR2 SNEGSKA (reference sequence). The CDR3 nucleotides are TGCAGTGCTCGCGACTTGGACAGGGGCTACGAGCAGTACGTC. Protein sequence: CSARDLDRGYEQYV.

This clonotype was seen at least ten times. This chain links TRBV7-2 with TRBJ1-1, with 9 bases fitting TRBD1. Germline V lookup: CDR1 SGHTA, CDR2 FQGNSA. With 4 bases clipped from V and 4 bases from J, the junction kept 4 bases outside the gene matches. This CDR3 comprises 14 residues. The CDR3 coding sequence is TGTGCCAGCAGCTCAACAGGGGGCCTCACTGAAGCTTTCTTT. It encodes CASSSTGGLTEAFF.

This clonotype was seen once. This chain links TRBV12-3 or TRBV12-4 with TRBJ2-2; 12 bases fit TRBD2. This CDR3 spans 20 amino acids. Trimming cost V 1 base and J 0 bases; bases outside gene matches: 9. Written as DNA, the CDR3 is TGTGCCAGCAGTTTAGGGCTAGCGGGGGGGCCCCGATCGAACACCGGGGAGCTGTTTTTT. It translates to CASSLGLAGGPRSNTGELFF.

J is TRBJ1-5 and V is TRBV5-1, with D perhaps matching TRBD1 (6 bases). Looked up from germline, CDR1 is SGHRS and CDR2 is YFSETQ. Trimming stripped 4 bases from V and 1 base from J, with 12 bases between. This CDR3 comprises 15 residues. The chain's CDR3 is CASSPEGGSNQPQHF. In DNA form, the CDR3 reads TGCGCCAGCAGCCCGGAGGGGGGGAGCAATCAGCCCCAGCATTTT.

The chain employs TRBV10-3 and TRBJ2-5; 13 bases align to TRBD2. The ends lost 4 bases at V and 4 bases at J; junction bases unmatched: 0. The CDR3 totals 14 residues. Germline CDR1 reads ENHRY; CDR2 reads SYGVKD. This chain's CDR3 is CAISGTSGGETQYF. CDR3 sequence (DNA): TGTGCCATCAGTGGGACTAGCGGGGGAGAGACCCAGTACTTC.

This clonotype has a handful of counts. This chain connects TRBV7-8 to TRBJ1-4; D ambiguous. V was trimmed by 5 bases and J by 7 bases, leaving 5 bases between them. Germline-derived CDR1 and CDR2 are SGHVS and FQNEAQ. The CDR3 spans 11 residues. CDR3 amino acids: CASSAAEKLFF. CDR3 bases: TGTGCCAGCAGCGCAGCTGAAAAACTGTTTTTT.

The gene calls are TRBV4-1 and TRBJ2-1; 8 nucleotides align to TRBD1. The germline V gene has CDR1 MGHRA and CDR2 YSYEKL. The CDR3 runs to 16 residues. V shed 4 bases, J shed 9 bases, and the junction held 14 bases outside the gene matches. The CDR3 is CASSPPVQGAGGEQFF. CDR3 nucleotides: TGCGCCAGCAGCCCCCCCGTGCAGGGGGCCGGGGGTGAGCAGTTCTTC.

V gene TRBV20-1 combines with J gene TRBJ1-1; D is uncertain. The CDR3 runs to 13 residues. Trimming cost V 3 bases and J 1 base, with 9 bases left between them. Germline V lookup: CDR1 DFQATT, CDR2 SNEGSKA (reference sequence). The CDR3 DNA follows: TGCAGTGCTAGGTACGGCAAGAACACTGAAGCTTTCTTT. Encoded protein: CSARYGKNTEAFF.

The gene calls are TRBV10-3 and TRBJ1-1; D gene uncertain. Trimming took 6 bases from V and 1 from J, leaving 18 bases between them. This CDR3 is built from 16 residues. Germline loops: CDR1 ENHRY, CDR2 SYGVKD. CDR3 nucleotides: TGTGCCATCAGCGCCCGCGCCACGCGTGGGAACACTGAAGCTTTCTTT. Encoded protein: CAISARATRGNTEAFF.

This clonotype was seen a handful of times. This sequence joins TRBV14 and TRBJ2-7; TRBD1 might be the D (6 bases). The germline V gene encodes CDR1 SGHDN and CDR2 FVKESK. The V end lost 2 bases, the J end lost 4 bases, and 15 bases lay between the germline ends. The CDR3 sequence is 15 residues long. CDR3 DNA sequence: TGTGCCAGCAGCCAACTACAGGGTAATCAGTACGAGCAGTACTTC. It yields the protein CASSQLQGNQYEQYF.

The chain is built from TRBV4-3 and TRBJ1-4, with D perhaps matching TRBD1 (5 bases). V was clipped by 5 bases and J by 8 bases, with 15 bases between them. Germline-derived CDR1 and CDR2 are LGHNA and YSLEER. The CDR3 contains 14 residues. The CDR3 coding sequence is TGCGCCAGCAGCAAACAGGAACCCCGAGAAAAACTGTTTTTT. It translates to CASSKQEPREKLFF.